Below are 7 T cell receptor beta chains sequenced from a single sample in a study of T cell responses to AZD1222 COVID-19 vaccine. The method was immunoSEQ multiplex PCR; TCRdb's version includes in-frame clones alone and lacks a portion of them. The table includes 150,000 to 160,000 clones, roughly nine tenths detected once. The sample was peripheral blood, taken on day 0 of MenACWY control vaccination. These receptors were collected from an adult in good health.

This chain uses TRBV21-1 with TRBJ2-3; the table's D call, TRBD1, has no DNA check behind it. TRBV21-1 is tagged as a pseudogene. This CDR3 contains 15 residues. CDR3 bases: TGTGCCAGCAGCAATAGACAGTCTAGCACAGATACGCAGTATTTT. Its translation: CASSNRQSSTDTQYF.

The chain is built from TRBV6-5 and TRBJ2-5, with 9 positions matching TRBD1. V shed 10 bases and J 4 bases; nucleotides not matched to a gene: 13. Germline loops: CDR1 MNHEY, CDR2 SVGAGI. The CDR3 is 15 residues long. CDR3 nucleotide sequence: TGTGCCACCCCCTCTGAAACAGGGGGCCCAGAGACCCAGTACTTC. Protein sequence: CATPSETGGPETQYF.

CDR3 nucleotides: TGTGCCAGCAGTTCTTTTACTGGGGATAGCAATCAGCCCCAGCATTTT. This translates into CASSSFTGDSNQPQHF. This chain joins TRBV6-2 or TRBV6-3 and TRBJ1-5; D gene ambiguous. V shed 4 bases and J shed 0 bases, with 13 bases lying between them. Germline assignment: CDR1 MNHEY and CDR2 SVGEGT. The CDR3 covers 16 residues.

CDR3 region: CASTPIRGFGTEAFF. The CDR3 nucleotides read TGTGCCAGCACCCCTATACGGGGCTTCGGCACTGAAGCTTTCTTT. The V gene is TRBV25-1, the J gene TRBJ1-1, with a tentative D call TRBD1 (5 bases). The CDR3 is 15 amino acids. Germline V gene data show CDR1 as MGHDK and CDR2 as SYGVNS. V lost 7 bases and J 4 bases, leaving 19 bases between the germline ends.

In its sample, this clone was seen once. The CDR3 bases are TGCGCCAGCAGCGGGACAGGGGTCGGGCCCCAGCATTTT. This translates into CASSGTGVGPQHF. The chain is built from TRBV5-1 and TRBJ1-5, with 10 bases lining up with TRBD1. Trimming took 4 bases from V and 9 from J; bases not matched to a gene: 4. From germline, CDR1 is SGHRS and CDR2 YFSETQ. The CDR3 runs 13 residues.

This clone was seen only a few times. This chain uses TRBV7-8 with TRBJ1-6; perhaps TRBD1 as D (6 bases). Trimming took 1 base from V and 6 from J, leaving 13 bases between them. This CDR3 region has 16 residues. The germline V gene encodes CDR1 SGHVS and CDR2 FQNEAQ. CDR3 bases: TGTGCCAGCAGCTTAGTTGAGTTGGGGGCTAATTCACCCCTCCACTTT. Translation gives CASSLVELGANSPLHF.

The V gene is TRBV30, the J gene TRBJ1-6, with TRBD1 as a possible D gene (5 bases). Germline V gene data show CDR1 as GTSNPN and CDR2 as SVGIG (reference sequence). The V and J ends lost 3 bases and 7 bases respectively, with 13 bases between them. This CDR3 region has 14 residues. The CDR3 loop is CAWSGLQGNSPLHF. For the CDR3, the DNA is TGTGCCTGGAGCGGTCTTCAGGGAAATTCACCCCTCCACTTT.